These 4 T cell receptor beta chains originate from one sample sequenced in a study of naive and memory T cell subsets. An equimolar mix of two oligonucleotides served as the beta constant-region primer for TRBC1 and TRBC2. TCRdb reanalysed the UMI-ligation and nested PCR reads using MiXCR and keeps one entry per CDR3 protein. The sample gives about 85,000 distinct CDR3 sequences, around 13% of which show up once; approximately 0.93% is in the top ten. The sample taken for sequencing was central memory CD4+ T cells from blood. The receptors come from a human donor in good health.

This clonotype was found many times. The CDR3 coding sequence is TGCAGTGCTTATAGCGGGAGGGACACAGATACGCAGTATTTT. Residues: CSAYSGRDTDTQYF. This chain connects TRBV20-1 to TRBJ2-3; 11 bases match TRBD2. With V trimmed by 5 bases and J by 2 bases, 3 bases remained unmatched. From germline, CDR1 is DFQATT and CDR2 SNEGSKA (reference sequence). The CDR3 is made up of 14 amino acids.

This clonotype was observed a few times. J is TRBJ2-3 and V is TRBV7-8; D may be TRBD1 (6 bases). V lost 4 bases and J lost 9, with 11 bases in between. The CDR3 runs to 12 residues. CDR1 is SGHVS and CDR2 is FQNEAQ in the germline V gene. The CDR3 sequence: CASSCERGTQYF. Written as DNA, the CDR3 is TGTGCCAGCAGCTGTGAGAGGGGGACGCAGTATTTT.

This clonotype was seen repeatedly, ten times or more. A junction end diverges from the germline sequence, so it may reflect a read error. Here the CDR3 reads CASSSLQQGRVF. The CDR3 nucleotides read TGTGCCAGCAGTTCCTTACAACAGGGAAGGGTCTTC. The chain recombines TRBV28 with TRBJ2-7, with a possible D match to TRBD1 (6 bases). Germline-derived CDR1 and CDR2 are MDHEN and SYDVKM. CDR3 length equals 12 residues.

The chain uses TRBV4-2 and TRBJ1-3; D gene uncertain. Germline V gives CDR1 LGHNA, CDR2 YNFKEQ. The CDR3 runs to 14 residues. V lost 2 bases and J lost 2, with 7 bases in between. CDR3 sequence reads: CASSQLRAGNTIYF. In nucleotides, the CDR3 is TGTGCCAGCAGCCAACTCCGGGCTGGAAACACCATATATTTT.